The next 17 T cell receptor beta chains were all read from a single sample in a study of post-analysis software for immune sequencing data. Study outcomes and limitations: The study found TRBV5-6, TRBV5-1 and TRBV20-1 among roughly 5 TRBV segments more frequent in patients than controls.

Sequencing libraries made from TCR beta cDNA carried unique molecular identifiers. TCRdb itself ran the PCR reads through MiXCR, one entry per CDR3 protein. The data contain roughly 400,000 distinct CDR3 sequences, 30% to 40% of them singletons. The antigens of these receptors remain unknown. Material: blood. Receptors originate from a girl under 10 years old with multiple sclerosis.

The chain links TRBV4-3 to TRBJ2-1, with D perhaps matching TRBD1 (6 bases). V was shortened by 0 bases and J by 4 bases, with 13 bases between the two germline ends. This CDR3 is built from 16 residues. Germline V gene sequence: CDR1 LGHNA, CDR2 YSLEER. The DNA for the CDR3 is TGCGCCAGCAGCCAAGATTTAAAAGGGGGTTACAATGAGCAGTTCTTC. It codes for CASSQDLKGGYNEQFF.

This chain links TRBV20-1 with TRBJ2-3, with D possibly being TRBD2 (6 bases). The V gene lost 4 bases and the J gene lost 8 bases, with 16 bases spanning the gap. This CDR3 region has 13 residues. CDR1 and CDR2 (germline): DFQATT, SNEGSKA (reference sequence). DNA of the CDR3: TGCAGTGCTACCGGCGGGAACGGGTTTACGCAGTATTTT. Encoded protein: CSATGGNGFTQYF.

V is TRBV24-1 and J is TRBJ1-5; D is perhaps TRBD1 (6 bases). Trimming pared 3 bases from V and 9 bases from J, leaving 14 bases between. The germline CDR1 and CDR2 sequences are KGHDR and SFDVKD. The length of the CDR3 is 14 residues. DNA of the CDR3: TGTGCCACCAGTGATCCCAGGGGCGGGGGGCCCCAGCATTTT. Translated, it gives CATSDPRGGGPQHF.

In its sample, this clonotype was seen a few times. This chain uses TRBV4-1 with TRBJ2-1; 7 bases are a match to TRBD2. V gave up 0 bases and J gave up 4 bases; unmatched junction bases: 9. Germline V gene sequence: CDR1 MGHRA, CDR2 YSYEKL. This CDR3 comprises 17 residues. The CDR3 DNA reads TGCGCCAGCAGCCAAGAGTGGAGACTAGCAACGTACAATGAGCAGTTCTTC. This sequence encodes CASSQEWRLATYNEQFF.

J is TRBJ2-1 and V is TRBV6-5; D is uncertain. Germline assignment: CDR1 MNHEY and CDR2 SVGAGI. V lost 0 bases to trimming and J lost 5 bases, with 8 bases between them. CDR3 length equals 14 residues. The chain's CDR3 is CASSYSYVNNEQFF. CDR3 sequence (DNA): TGTGCCAGCAGTTACTCTTACGTGAACAATGAGCAGTTCTTC.

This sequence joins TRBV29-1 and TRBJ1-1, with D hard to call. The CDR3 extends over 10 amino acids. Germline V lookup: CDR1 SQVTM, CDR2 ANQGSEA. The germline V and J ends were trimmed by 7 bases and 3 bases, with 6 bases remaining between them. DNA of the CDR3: TGCAGCGCTTACTACACTGAAGCTTTCTTT. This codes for CSAYYTEAFF.

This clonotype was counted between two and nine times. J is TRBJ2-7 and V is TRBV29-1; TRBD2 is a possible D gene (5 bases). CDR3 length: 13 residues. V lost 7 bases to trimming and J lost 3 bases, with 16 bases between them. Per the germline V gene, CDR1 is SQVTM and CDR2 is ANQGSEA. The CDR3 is CSARTFRRYEQYF. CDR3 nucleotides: TGCAGCGCCCGGACTTTTCGACGCTACGAGCAGTACTTC.

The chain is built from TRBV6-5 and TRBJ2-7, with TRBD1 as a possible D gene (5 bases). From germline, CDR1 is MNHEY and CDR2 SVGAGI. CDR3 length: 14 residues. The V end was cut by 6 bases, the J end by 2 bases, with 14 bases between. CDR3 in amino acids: CASRYRAGTYEQYF. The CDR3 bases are TGTGCCAGCAGGTATAGGGCAGGGACCTACGAGCAGTACTTC.

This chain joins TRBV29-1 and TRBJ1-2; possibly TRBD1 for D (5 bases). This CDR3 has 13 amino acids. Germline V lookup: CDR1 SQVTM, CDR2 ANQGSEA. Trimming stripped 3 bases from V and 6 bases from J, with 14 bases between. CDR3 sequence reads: CSVDGTLEDGYTF. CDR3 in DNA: TGCAGCGTTGACGGGACTCTGGAAGATGGCTACACCTTC.

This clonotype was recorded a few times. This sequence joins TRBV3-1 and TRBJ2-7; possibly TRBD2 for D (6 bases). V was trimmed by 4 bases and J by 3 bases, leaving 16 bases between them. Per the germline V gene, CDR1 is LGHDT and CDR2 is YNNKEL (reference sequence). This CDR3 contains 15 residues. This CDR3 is CASSRLGTQHYEQYF. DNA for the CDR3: TGTGCCAGCAGCCGACTCGGGACTCAACACTACGAGCAGTACTTC.

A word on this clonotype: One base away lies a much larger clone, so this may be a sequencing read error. The CDR3 nucleotides read TGTGCCAGCAGCTCGGGATACCGCACAGATACGCAGTATTTT. It codes for CASSSGYRTDTQYF. The chain recombines TRBV5-5 with TRBJ2-3; tentative D call: TRBD2 (5 bases). CDR1 and CDR2 from the germline V gene are SGHKS and YYEKEE (reference sequence). The V end was cut by 3 bases, the J end by 1 base, with 9 bases between. The CDR3 totals 14 residues.

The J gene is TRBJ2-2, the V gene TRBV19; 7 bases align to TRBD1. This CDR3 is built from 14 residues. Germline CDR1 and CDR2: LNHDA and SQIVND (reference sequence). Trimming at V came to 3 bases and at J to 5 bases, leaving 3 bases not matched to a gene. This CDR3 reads CASSITGATGELFF. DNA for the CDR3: TGTGCCAGTAGTATCACAGGGGCTACCGGGGAGCTGTTTTTT.

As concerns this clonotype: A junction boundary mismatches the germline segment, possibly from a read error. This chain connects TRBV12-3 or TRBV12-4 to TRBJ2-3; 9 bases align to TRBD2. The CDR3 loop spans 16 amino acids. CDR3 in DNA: TGTGCCAGCAGTTTAGAGGGCGGGGGGGCCACAGATGCGCAGTATTTT. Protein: CASSLEGGGATDAQYF.

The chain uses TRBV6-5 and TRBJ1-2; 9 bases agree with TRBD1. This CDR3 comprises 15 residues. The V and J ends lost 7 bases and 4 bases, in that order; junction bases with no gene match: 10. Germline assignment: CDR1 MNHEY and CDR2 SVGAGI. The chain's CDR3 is CASTLNGGQGYGYTF. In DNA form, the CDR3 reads TGTGCCAGCACCTTGAATGGGGGACAGGGCTATGGCTACACCTTC.

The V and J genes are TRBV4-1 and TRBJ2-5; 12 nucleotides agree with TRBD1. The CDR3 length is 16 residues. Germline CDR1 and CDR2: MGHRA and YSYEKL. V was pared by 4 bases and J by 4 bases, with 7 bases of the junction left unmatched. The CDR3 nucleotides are TGCGCCAGCAGCCCCCGGGACAGGGGGCAAGGAGAGACCCAGTACTTC. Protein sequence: CASSPRDRGQGETQYF.

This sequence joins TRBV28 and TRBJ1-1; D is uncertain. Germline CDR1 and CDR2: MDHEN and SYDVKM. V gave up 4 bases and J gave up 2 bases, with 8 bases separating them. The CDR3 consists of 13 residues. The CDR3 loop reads CASSSLINTEAFF. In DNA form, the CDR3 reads TGTGCCAGCAGTTCCTTGATAAACACTGAAGCTTTCTTT.

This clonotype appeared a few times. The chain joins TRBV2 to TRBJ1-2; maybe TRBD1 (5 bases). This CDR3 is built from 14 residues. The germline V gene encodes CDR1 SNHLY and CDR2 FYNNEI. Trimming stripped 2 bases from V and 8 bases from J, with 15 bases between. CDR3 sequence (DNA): TGTGCCAGCAGTGAAATAGGGGCCCGGGTCGGCTACACCTTC. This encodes CASSEIGARVGYTF. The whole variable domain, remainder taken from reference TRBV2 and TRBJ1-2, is EPEVTQTPSHQVTQMGQEVILRCVPISNHLYFYWYRQILGQKVEFLVSFYNNEISEKSEIFDDQFSVERPDGSNFTLKIRSTKLEDSAMYFCASSEIGARVGYTFGSGTRLTVV.